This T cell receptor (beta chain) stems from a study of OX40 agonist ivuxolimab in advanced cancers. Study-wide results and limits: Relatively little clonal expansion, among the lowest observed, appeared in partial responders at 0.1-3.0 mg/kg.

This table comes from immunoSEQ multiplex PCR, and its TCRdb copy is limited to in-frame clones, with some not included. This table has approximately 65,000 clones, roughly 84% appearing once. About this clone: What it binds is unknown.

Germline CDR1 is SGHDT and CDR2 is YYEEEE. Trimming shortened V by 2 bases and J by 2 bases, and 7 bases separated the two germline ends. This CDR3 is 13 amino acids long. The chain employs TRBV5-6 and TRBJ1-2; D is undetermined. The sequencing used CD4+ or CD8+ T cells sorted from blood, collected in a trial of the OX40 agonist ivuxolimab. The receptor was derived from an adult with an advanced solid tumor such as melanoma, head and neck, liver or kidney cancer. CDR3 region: CASSFRRNYGYTF. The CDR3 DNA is TGTGCCAGCAGCTTCAGGCGGAACTATGGCTACACCTTC.